This T cell receptor (beta chain) was obtained from a study of blood T cells in healthy people across ages. The wider study: Capturing about one barcoded beta molecule per two T cells was achieved by template switching. Study-level results: Naive T cell percentage showed a strong correlation with the diversity of TCR beta.

As to this clonotype: As yet, its antigen is unknown.

The CDR3 is 15 residues long. Germline CDR1 reads ENHRY; CDR2 reads SYGVKD. V dropped 6 bases and J dropped 3 bases, with 18 bases sitting between them. A sample-barcoded 5' primer and a J-beta primer mix were used in a second PCR of about 7 to 12 cycles. TCRdb reprocessed the 5' RACE reads via MiXCR and lists one record per CDR3 protein. The repertoire holds roughly 1.4 million distinct CDR3 sequences, with around 55% as singletons. V gene TRBV10-3 combines with J gene TRBJ2-7, with D possibly matching TRBD1 (7 bases). The origin of this receptor is a man between 18 and 35 years old in good health. Sequencing was carried out using blood. The CDR3 nucleotides read TGTGCCATCAGCGCGGGGACAGCGGGTCTCTACGAGCAGTACTTC. Its protein product is CAISAGTAGLYEQYF.